This T cell receptor beta chain was documented in a study of cytomegalovirus exposure and HLA in healthy donors. Points from the study as a whole: Reported performance of the classifier showed diagnosis of cytomegalovirus status with high specificity and sensitivity. Through in vitro validation, a few CMV-associated chains were shown to be specific for CMV antigens. Cytomegalovirus association was listed for 164 TCR beta chains.

The table came from immunoSEQ multiplex PCR; TCRdb's copy has only in-frame clones and leaves some out. The repertoire holds about 200,000 clones, 87% seen once, with approximately 2% in the top ten. A note on this clone: The antigen remains undetermined.

CDR1 is SGHTA, CDR2 FQGTGA, per germline. The CDR3 has 14 residues. The ends lost 5 bases at V and 1 base at J; junction bases unmatched: 3. The sample comprised PBMCs. The clonotype was recovered from a woman aged 18-30 years in good health and CMV-seropositive. The rearrangement uses TRBV7-3 and TRBJ2-5; 8 bases are shared with TRBD2. CDR3 coding DNA: TGTGCCAGCAGCCCTAGCGGGTTCCAAGAGACCCAGTACTTC. Translated: CASSPSGFQETQYF.